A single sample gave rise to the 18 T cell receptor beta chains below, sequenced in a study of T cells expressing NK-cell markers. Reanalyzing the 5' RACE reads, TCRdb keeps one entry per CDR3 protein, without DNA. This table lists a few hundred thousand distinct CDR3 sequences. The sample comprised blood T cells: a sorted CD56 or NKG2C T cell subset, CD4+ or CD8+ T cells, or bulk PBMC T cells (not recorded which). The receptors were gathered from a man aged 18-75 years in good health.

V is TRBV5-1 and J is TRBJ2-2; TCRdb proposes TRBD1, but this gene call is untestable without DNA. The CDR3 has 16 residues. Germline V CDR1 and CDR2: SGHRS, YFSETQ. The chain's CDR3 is CASRPGQGANTGELFF. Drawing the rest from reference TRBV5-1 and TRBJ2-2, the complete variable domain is KAGVTQTPRYLIKTRGQQVTLSCSPISGHRSVSWYQQTPGQGLQFLFEYFSETQRNKGNFPGRFSGRQFSNSRSEMNVSTLELGDSALYLCASRPGQGANTGELFFGEGSRLTVL.

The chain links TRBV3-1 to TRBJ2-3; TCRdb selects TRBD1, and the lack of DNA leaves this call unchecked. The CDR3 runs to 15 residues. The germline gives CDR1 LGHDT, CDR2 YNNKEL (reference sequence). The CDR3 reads CASSQKGGGPDTQYF.

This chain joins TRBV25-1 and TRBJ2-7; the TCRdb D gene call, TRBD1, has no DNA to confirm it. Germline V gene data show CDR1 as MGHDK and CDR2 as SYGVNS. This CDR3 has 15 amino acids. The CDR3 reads CASSESRPGPYEQYF.

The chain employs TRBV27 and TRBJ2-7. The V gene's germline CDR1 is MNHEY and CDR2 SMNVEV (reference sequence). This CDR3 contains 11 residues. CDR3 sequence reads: CASSFMGREYF.

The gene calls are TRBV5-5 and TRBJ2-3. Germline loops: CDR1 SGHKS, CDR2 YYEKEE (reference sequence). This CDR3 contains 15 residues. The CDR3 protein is CASSSVPYSTDTQYF. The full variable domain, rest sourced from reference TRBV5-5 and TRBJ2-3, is DAGVTQSPTHLIKTRGQQVTLRCSPISGHKSVSWYQQVLGQGPQFIFQYYEKEERGRGNFPDRFSARQFPNYSSELNVNALLLGDSALYLCASSSVPYSTDTQYFGPGTRLTVL.

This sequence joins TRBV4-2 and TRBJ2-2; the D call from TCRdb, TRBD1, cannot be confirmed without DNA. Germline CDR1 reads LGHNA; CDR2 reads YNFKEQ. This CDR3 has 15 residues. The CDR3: CASSRSGTVTGELFF.

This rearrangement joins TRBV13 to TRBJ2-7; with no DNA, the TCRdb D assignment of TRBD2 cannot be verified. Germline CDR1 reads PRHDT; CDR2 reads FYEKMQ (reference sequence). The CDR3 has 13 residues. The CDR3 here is CASSTSRVDEQYF.

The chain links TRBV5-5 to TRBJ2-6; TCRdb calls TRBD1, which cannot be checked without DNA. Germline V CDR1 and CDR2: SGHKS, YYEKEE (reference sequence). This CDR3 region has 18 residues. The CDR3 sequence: CASSSRRGQLSGANVLTF.

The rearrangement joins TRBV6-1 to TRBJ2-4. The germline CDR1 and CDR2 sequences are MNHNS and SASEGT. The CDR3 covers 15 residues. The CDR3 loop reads CASTQQGLAKNIQYF.

The CDR3 protein is CASSSGLAGGRDEQFF. This chain uses TRBV5-1 with TRBJ2-1; with no DNA, the TCRdb D assignment of TRBD2 cannot be verified. Looked up from germline, CDR1 is SGHRS and CDR2 is YFSETQ. The length of the CDR3 is 16 residues.

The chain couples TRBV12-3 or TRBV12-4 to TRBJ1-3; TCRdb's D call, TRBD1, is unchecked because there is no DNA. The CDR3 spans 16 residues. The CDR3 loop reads CASSFPGTRSGNIIYF.

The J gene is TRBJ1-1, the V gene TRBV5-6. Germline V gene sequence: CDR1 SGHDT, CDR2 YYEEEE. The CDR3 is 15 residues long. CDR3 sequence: CASSLVGRADTEAFF.

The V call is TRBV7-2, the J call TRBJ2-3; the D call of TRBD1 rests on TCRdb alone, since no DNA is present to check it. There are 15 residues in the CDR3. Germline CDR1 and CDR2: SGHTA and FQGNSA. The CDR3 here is CASSSTRGGTDTQYF.

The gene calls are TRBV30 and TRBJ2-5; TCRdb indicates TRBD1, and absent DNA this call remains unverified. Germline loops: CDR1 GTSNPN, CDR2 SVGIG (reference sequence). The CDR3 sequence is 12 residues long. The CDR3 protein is CACDRGQETQYF.

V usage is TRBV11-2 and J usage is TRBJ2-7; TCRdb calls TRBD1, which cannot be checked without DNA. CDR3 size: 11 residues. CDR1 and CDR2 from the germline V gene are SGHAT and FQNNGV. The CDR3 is CASRSTGAEYF.

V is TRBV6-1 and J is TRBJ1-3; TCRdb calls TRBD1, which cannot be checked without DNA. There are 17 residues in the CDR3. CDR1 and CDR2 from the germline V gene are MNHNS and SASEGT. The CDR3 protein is CASSPRPRGLLGNTIYF.

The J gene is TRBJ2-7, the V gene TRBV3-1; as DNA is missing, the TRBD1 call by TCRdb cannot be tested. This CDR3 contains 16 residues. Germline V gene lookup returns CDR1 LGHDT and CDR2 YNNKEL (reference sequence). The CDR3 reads CASSQDGRGPAYEQYF.

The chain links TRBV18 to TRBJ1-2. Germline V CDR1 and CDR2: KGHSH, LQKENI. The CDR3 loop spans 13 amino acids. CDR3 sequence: CASSPKETYGYTF.